The next 21 T cell receptor beta chains were all read from a single sample in a study of tumor-infiltrating lymphocytes in primary liver carcinoma. TCR beta cDNA was reverse-transcribed from approximately 0.45 ug of total RNA. The reaction used a constant-region primer and ProtoScript II reverse transcriptase. It was through three nested multiplex PCR rounds of slightly modified ARM-PCR that TCR beta libraries arose. The opening two PCR rounds, around 11 cycles each, paired TRBV1-TRBV30 forward primers with a C-beta reverse primer. Using its own MiXCR run on the multiplex PCR reads, TCRdb lists one record per CDR3 protein. The profile shows more than 90,000 distinct CDR3 sequences, around two thirds of them singletons. Unsorted bulk tissue of about 19-33 mg yielded co-extracted RNA and DNA. The sample was liver tumor tissue from sampling region 2. Subset defined: tumor region T2, inferior pole. These receptors originate from a woman in her sixties or seventies with primary liver carcinoma and hepatitis B virus infection.

V is TRBV6-1 and J is TRBJ2-7; 9 bases line up with TRBD2. CDR1 MNHNS and CDR2 SASEGT come from the germline V gene. The CDR3 spans 17 residues. J gave up 6 bases and V 11 bases, and 23 bases lay outside the gene matches. The CDR3 loop is CAVTESSSGTSFSEQYF. The CDR3 bases are TGTGCCGTCACTGAGTCGTCGTCCGGGACTAGCTTCTCCGAGCAGTACTTC.

Comments on this clonotype: The junction departs from the called germline gene at one end, perhaps through a read error. The chain has TRBV11-2 and TRBJ2-1; D might be TRBD2 (5 bases). There are 14 residues in the CDR3. Germline CDR1 reads SGHAT; CDR2 reads FQNNGV. CDR3 sequence reads: CVSGLDGNLNEQFF. CDR3 nucleotide sequence: TGTGTCAGCGGCTTAGATGGGAACCTCAATGAGCAGTTCTTC.

In the case of this clonotype: The CDR3 does not close with the conserved phenylalanine or tryptophan, likely indicating a read error. This chain uses TRBV11-2 with TRBJ2-5; D possibly corresponds to TRBD1 (5 bases). Trimming stripped 8 bases from V and 4 bases from J, with 14 bases between. This CDR3 region has 13 residues. The germline V gene encodes CDR1 SGHAT and CDR2 FQNNGV. The CDR3 sequence: CASGKAGLETQYL. The CDR3 nucleotides are TGTGCCAGCGGCAAGGCAGGGTTAGAGACCCAGTACTTA.

Concerning this clonotype: This could be a read error, since a much larger clone is one nucleotide away. The V call is TRBV28, the J call TRBJ2-7; D gene unclear. This CDR3 has 15 amino acids. Germline V gene data show CDR1 as MDHEN and CDR2 as SYDVKM. V lost 6 bases to trimming and J lost 2 bases, with 17 bases between them. The CDR3 DNA follows: TGTGCCAGCAGAAAAACCGGATCAGCTCCCTACGAGCAGTACTTC. Amino acid sequence: CASRKTGSAPYEQYF.

This clonotype was detected a few times. A read error is possible here, since a much larger clone lies one base away. Here the CDR3 omits its conserved ending phenylalanine or tryptophan, so a read error is the likely source. J is TRBJ2-7 and V is TRBV10-1; the D is unclear. From germline, CDR1 is WNHNN and CDR2 SYGVQD (reference sequence). Trimming removed 1 base at V and 1 base at J, with 5 bases between. The CDR3 runs to 13 residues. CDR3 region: CASSEYRSYEQYY. In nucleotides, the CDR3 is TGCGCCAGCAGTGAGTACAGATCCTACGAGCAGTACTAC.

As regards this clonotype: Sequence at one end of the junction differs from germline and may be a read error. The chain uses TRBV7-8 and TRBJ1-1, with D perhaps matching TRBD1 (6 bases). This CDR3 has 15 residues. Per germline, CDR1 SGHVS and CDR2 FQNEAQ. Here the CDR3 DNA reads TGTGCCAGCAGCTTAGGTTGGACAGAATGCACTGAAACTTTCTTT. Its translation: CASSLGWTECTETFF.

The chain has TRBV5-1 and TRBJ2-5, with TRBD1 matching 10 bases. CDR1 and CDR2 (germline): SGHRS, YFSETQ. This CDR3 comprises 13 residues. CDR3 sequence (DNA): TGCGTCGGCAGCACGGGACAGGGGGAGACCCAGTACTTC. Translating gives CVGSTGQGETQYF.

In regard to this clonotype: The CDR3 does not close with the conserved phenylalanine or tryptophan, likely indicating a read error. Because the CDR3's place on the DNA is in doubt, the DNA is left out and the CDR3 is given as listed by TCRdb. The J gene is TRBJ1-4, the V gene TRBV6-1. A total of 11 residues make up the CDR3, ends included. Germline loops: CDR1 MNHNS, CDR2 SASEGT. CDR3 sequence reads: CASSDYHGMFV.

This clonotype was detected once. One end of the junction fails to match germline, which may point to a read error. V usage is TRBV11-3 and J usage is TRBJ2-5; weak D call: TRBD1 (6 bases). The CDR3 covers 12 residues. Germline values: CDR1 SGHNT, CDR2 YENEEA. Here the CDR3 DNA reads TGTGCCGGCACCCCGAACAGGGAGACCCAGCACTTC. Its protein product is CAGTPNRETQHF.

Comments on this clonotype: The germline gene is not matched at one end of the junction; a read error may be the cause. The chain employs TRBV11-2 and TRBJ2-2; D possibly corresponds to TRBD2 (5 bases). The germline V gene has CDR1 SGHAT and CDR2 FQNNGV. The CDR3 covers 16 residues. CDR3 in DNA: TGTGCCAGCAGCCCTAGAACAGCGTTGAACATCGGGGAGTTGTTTTTT. It is translated as CASSPRTALNIGELFF.

The CDR3 bases are TGTGCCAGCAGCGTAACTAGCGGGAGTGGCAATGAGCAGTTCTTC. It specifies CASSVTSGSGNEQFF. The rearrangement joins TRBV11-3 to TRBJ2-1; 11 bases align to TRBD2. Germline values: CDR1 SGHNT, CDR2 YENEEA. J lost 6 bases, V lost 5 bases, and 6 bases had no gene match. The CDR3 extends over 15 amino acids. The full variable domain, in which reference TRBV11-3 and TRBJ2-1 provide the parts outside the CDR3, is EAGVVQSPRYKIIEKKQPVAFWCNPISGHNTLYWYLQNLGQGPELLIRYENEEAVDDSQLPKDRFSAERLKGVDSTLKIQPAELGDSAVYLCASSVTSGSGNEQFFGPGTRLTVL.

The chain has TRBV2 and TRBJ2-5, with a possible D match to TRBD1 (6 bases). Deletions cut 5 bases from V and 2 bases from J, with 15 bases between. The CDR3 sequence is 15 residues long. Germline-derived CDR1 and CDR2 are SNHLY and FYNNEI. The CDR3, as DNA: TGTGCCAGCAGTCCTATCACAGGGTCTCAAGAGACCCAGTACTTC. It translates to CASSPITGSQETQYF.

Turning to this clonotype: A junction end diverges from the germline sequence, so it may reflect a read error. The CDR3 region is CARSLGLGGSSYNEQYF. CDR3 sequence (DNA): TGTGCCAGGAGCTTAGGCCTCGGGGGGAGTTCCTACAATGAGCAGTACTTC. The chain combines TRBV11-2 with TRBJ2-1; TRBD2 agrees at 7 bases. The J call is doubtful: the DNA matches TRBJ2-7 better. Germline values: CDR1 SGHAT, CDR2 FQNNGV. The CDR3 has 17 amino acids.

This chain joins TRBV5-4 and TRBJ2-7; D is uncertain. The V and J ends lost 4 bases and 3 bases respectively, with 14 bases between them. The CDR3 has 14 residues. In germline, CDR1 is SGHNT, CDR2 YYREEE (reference sequence). This CDR3 reads CASSPDQAVYEQYF. In DNA form, the CDR3 reads TGTGCCAGCAGCCCGGACCAGGCGGTCTACGAGCAGTACTTC.

The rearrangement joins TRBV13 to TRBJ2-7; 9 nucleotides line up with TRBD2. Germline assignment: CDR1 PRHDT and CDR2 FYEKMQ (reference sequence). There are 16 residues in the CDR3. V dropped 5 bases and J dropped 6; count of bases not matched to a gene: 14. The CDR3 spells CASSPDGTSWSPEQYF. Written as DNA, the CDR3 is TGTGCCAGCAGCCCAGACGGGACTAGCTGGAGTCCCGAGCAGTACTTC.

The chain has TRBV7-9 and TRBJ1-2; 7 bases match TRBD1. Germline lookup yields CDR1 SEHNR and CDR2 FQNEAQ (reference sequence). The CDR3 contains 14 residues. Unmatched junction bases numbered 12, after V lost 9 bases and J lost 5 bases. The CDR3 loop is CASAQGMNAYGYTF. The CDR3, as DNA: TGTGCCAGTGCACAGGGGATGAACGCTTATGGCTACACCTTC.

Points on this clonotype: A junction end diverges from the germline sequence, so it may reflect a read error. The chain's CDR3 is CASSYQQGRAGGYAF. The DNA for the CDR3 is TGTGCCAGCAGTTATCAACAGGGGCGGGCCGGTGGCTACGCCTTC. The V and J genes are TRBV6-5 and TRBJ1-2; 7 bases map to TRBD1. Germline values: CDR1 MNHEY, CDR2 SVGAGI. The CDR3 runs 15 residues.

This chain links TRBV7-9 with TRBJ2-6, with a tentative D call TRBD1 (6 bases). Germline V gene sequence: CDR1 SEHNR, CDR2 FQNEAQ (reference sequence). Trimming cost V 5 bases and J 5 bases, with 13 bases left between them. The CDR3 spans 15 residues. This CDR3 is CASSPQGYWANVLTF. The CDR3 DNA follows: TGTGCCAGCAGCCCACAGGGATACTGGGCCAACGTCCTGACTTTC.

This clonotype was seen many times. The gene calls are TRBV4-1 and TRBJ1-2, with no clear D. Trimming shortened V by 3 bases and J by 4 bases, and 24 bases separated the two germline ends. CDR1 is MGHRA, CDR2 YSYEKL, per germline. The CDR3 extends over 18 amino acids. CDR3 nucleotides: TGCGCCAGCAGCCACTCCCTAGAGGATCCTAGGGCGACCTATGGCTACACCTTC. This translates into CASSHSLEDPRATYGYTF.

At least ten counts were recorded for this clonotype. The V call is TRBV4-1, the J call TRBJ2-1, with D possibly matching TRBD1 (5 bases). Germline CDR1 reads MGHRA; CDR2 reads YSYEKL. V gave up 2 bases and J gave up 5 bases, with 13 bases separating them. The CDR3 sequence is 15 residues long. CDR3 nucleotides: TGCGCCAGCAGCCAATCTGCAGTAGGGGACAATGAGCAGTTCTTC. It yields the protein CASSQSAVGDNEQFF.

Many counts were recorded for this clonotype. J is TRBJ2-3 and V is TRBV28, with D possibly matching TRBD2 (6 bases). CDR1 MDHEN and CDR2 SYDVKM come from the germline V gene. The CDR3 contains 16 residues. V lost 4 bases, J lost 13 bases, and 27 bases lay in between. The CDR3 DNA follows: TGTGCCAGCAGTTCCTTCGGAGGGCACTTGGGGCAAGTCGAGTATTTT. It is translated as CASSSFGGHLGQVEYF.